This T cell receptor beta chain comes out of a study of cytomegalovirus exposure and HLA in healthy donors. Study in general: The same platform as the roughly 670 first-cohort repertoires was used for the roughly 130 validation repertoires, a later analysis reported.

Sequencing was performed with immunoSEQ multiplex PCR; in TCRdb, only in-frame clones are kept and a portion is missing. This table holds 150,000 or so clones, more than 80% found once. The specimen sequenced was PBMCs. The TCR sequence derives from a woman aged 25 to 45 in good health and CMV-seropositive.

CDR3 sequence: CASRRHPGRKASETQYF. The CDR3 DNA is TGTGCCAGCCGTCGCCACCCGGGAAGGAAAGCCAGCGAGACCCAGTACTTC. The chain has TRBV28 and TRBJ2-5, with D possibly being TRBD2 (5 bases). Germline V gene lookup returns CDR1 MDHEN and CDR2 SYDVKM. V was pared by 8 bases and J by 5 bases, with 27 bases between. CDR3 length: 17 amino acids.